This TCR beta chain was documented in a study of CD8+ T cells in alopecia areata (dated by TCRdb to 2016 to 2019). About the investigation overall: The treated patients, all with moderate-to-severe alopecia areata, were enrolled in an open-label pilot trial of oral tofacitinib given at 5 to 10 mg twice daily. Scalp clonality was compared among normal scalp (n=4), patchy alopecia areata scalp (n=8), and alopecia totalis/universalis scalp (n=8). Patients stayed on tofacitinib for 6 to 18 months and then had 6 months of follow-up off drug so that delayed response and recurrence could be assessed. TCRbeta CDR3 regions were amplified by immunoSEQ multiplex PCR with 35 Vbeta forward and 13 Jbeta reverse primers. RNA was obtained with the PAXgene miRNA kit for fixed scalp, the miRNeasy kit for PBMCs, and the RNeasy kit for mouse skin. Human TCRbeta sequencing covered scalp tissue and sorted CD4+ and CD8+ peripheral blood T cells from patchy and totalis/universalis alopecia areata patients and healthy controls. For the treated patients, the SALT score, which quantifies what percentage of scalp surface area is affected, served as the measure of disease severity. In both human patients and the C3H/HeJ mouse model, the study applied high-throughput TCRbeta sequencing to look at T cell clonal expansion in alopecia areata. Patients on tofacitinib were biopsied at baseline and after 4 and 24 weeks of treatment, and several of the patients also had a later scalp biopsy.

For this chain, trimming is 3 bases at the V end and 6 bases at the J end, and the number of junction bases without a gene match is 16. From the germline V gene, CDR1 is MDHEN and CDR2 is SYDVKM. Measured from the cysteine to the phenylalanine, the CDR3 is 18 residues long. The CDR3 DNA has 54 bases and is translated from base 1. To note about this clone: The specificity of this receptor is unknown. Qualities for individual bases were not recorded, and no much larger clone is one base off.

This specimen's time point label, per the study, means: around 26 weeks on oral tofacitinib. The meaning of the sample's treatment or condition label: oral pan-JAK inhibitor, 5-10 mg twice daily. Lesional scalp punch biopsies and peripheral blood were collected from alopecia areata patients. After PBMCs were isolated by density centrifugation and stained for CD3, CD4 and CD8, a FACSAria was used to sort CD4+ and CD8+ T cells. General study outcomes and caveats: Scalp clonality and the number of expanded CD8+ clones among the top 100 scalp clones were significantly decreased by tofacitinib. Compared with normal scalp, lesional scalp, particularly in alopecia totalis/universalis, had higher clonality and more expanded CD8+ clones, which suggests antigenic drive. Many expanded lesional clones were found to persist in scalp and blood during tofacitinib treatment, and relapse after treatment cessation may be partly explained by this persistence. Shared TCR sequences between patients were less evident than in mice, which may be partly attributable to HLA diversity in the patient population. Resident alphabeta T cells in normal human skin are also sequenced, complicating scalp TCR repertoire analysis, unlike mouse skin dominated by gammadelta T cells. Because the treated cohort was small and had only one nonresponder, larger studies are needed to examine links between baseline CD8+ expansion and response.

Library preparation was by the immunoSEQ multiplex PCR assay. RNA was extracted from all samples and reverse transcribed into cDNA, which served as template for TCR sequencing. First-strand cDNA was synthesized with SuperScript III using a 2:1 mix of oligo-dT and random hexamers. A synthetic immune receptor repertoire was used to gauge amplification bias, and whatever bias remained was removed computationally. Processing in the source paper ran as follows. After raw reads were preprocessed to remove errors, the CDR3 was defined following IMGT conventions as running from the conserved cysteine to phenylalanine. To get clonality, Shannon entropy was normalized by log2 of the number of productive unique TCRs and the result was subtracted from 1. Whether each scalp clone was CD4 or CD8 was inferred by checking scalp TCRbeta sequences against the CD4 and CD8 repertoires from sorted blood. TCRdb took over this immuneACCESS table, retaining in-frame rearrangements with V and J assigned. Such tables are incomplete; in checked studies, under half of the missing clones stem from an unresolved V gene, and the remainder is unexplained. V, J and clone size were drawn from that table, and D and trimming were deduced from the DNA. The sample table lists 270,000 or so clones, roughly 60% of them with a count of one. In total, the top ten clones hold approximately 1.7% of the sample.

The receptor was isolated from a human donor with alopecia areata. The chain was built from TRBV28 and TRBJ2-2, with TRBD2 identical over 7 junction bases. This material consisted of CD4+ T cells sorted from blood, taken at week 24, from a patient treated with tofacitinib. The sequenced DNA is TGTGCCAGCAGTTTTCGAAATCCCGGGACGGGGGGATCCGGGGAGCTGTTTTTT. It codes for CASSFRNPGTGGSGELFF.